This is a list of T cell receptor beta chains from one sample in a study of blood T cell repertoires in COVID-19. The method was immunoSEQ multiplex PCR; TCRdb's version includes in-frame clones alone and lacks a portion of them. The table includes about 210,000 clones, under 90% detected once. The sample comprised peripheral blood. The receptors were gathered from a woman between 35 and 50 years old with active or convalescent COVID-19. CDR3s include the opening cysteine and the closing phenylalanine or tryptophan. Fields, in order: clone size, D gene, J gene, V gene, CDR3 protein, CDR3 DNA. The D gene is left open where the match is weak. Clone size is shown for a subset of rows, as once, few, many or a class of expanded clone.

.,TRBD2,TRBJ2-2,TRBV10-1,CASSSLAGVGTGELFF,TGCGCCAGCAGTAGTCTAGCGGGAGTGGGCACCGGGGAGCTGTTTTTT
.,.,TRBJ1-1,TRBV6-5,CASIETRYTEAFF,TGTGCCAGCATCGAAACTCGGTACACTGAAGCTTTCTTT
.,.,TRBJ2-2,TRBV4-2,CASSQGQGRNTGELFF,TGTGCCAGCAGCCAAGGGCAGGGCAGGAACACCGGGGAGCTGTTTTTT
.,.,TRBJ2-7,TRBV19,CASRNTVEQYF,TGTGCCAGTAGGAATACAGTAGAGCAGTACTTC
.,.,TRBJ1-2,TRBV6-5,CASSPHAAYGYTF,TGTGCCAGCTCCCCCCATGCGGCCTATGGCTACACCTTC
.,.,TRBJ2-1,TRBV4-2,CASSQGAYNEQFF,TGTGCCAGCAGCCAAGGAGCGTACAATGAGCAGTTCTTC
.,.,TRBJ2-5,TRBV18,CASSPLRGGHQETQYF,TGTGCCAGCTCACCACTCCGCGGGGGCCATCAAGAGACCCAGTACTTC
.,TRBD1,TRBJ2-3,TRBV12-5,CASGPSTGQGSDTQYF,TGTGCTAGTGGTCCCTCCACAGGACAGGGGTCAGATACGCAGTATTTT
.,TRBD2,TRBJ2-3,TRBV5-1,CASSQGLAGAGDTQYF,TGCGCCAGCAGCCAAGGACTAGCGGGGGCCGGAGATACGCAGTATTTT
.,.,TRBJ2-1,TRBV24-1,CATSDLPAQVDEQFF,TGTGCCACCAGTGATTTGCCCGCACAGGTCGATGAGCAGTTCTTC
few,.,TRBJ2-6,TRBV15,CATSRSRGAGANVLTF,TGTGCCACCAGCAGGTCCAGGGGAGCTGGGGCCAACGTCCTGACTTTC
.,TRBD1,TRBJ1-6,TRBV5-4,CASSIGGQGDSPLHF,TGTGCCAGCAGCATTGGGGGACAGGGGGACTCACCCCTCCACTTT
.,.,TRBJ1-2,TRBV12-3/TRBV12-4,CASSLGRTQGYTF,TGTGCCAGCAGTTTGGGGAGAACGCAAGGCTACACCTTC
once,TRBD1,TRBJ2-1,TRBV27,CASRPGQTISSYNEQFF,TGTGCCAGCAGGCCGGGACAGACAATAAGCTCCTACAATGAGCAGTTCTTC
.,TRBD2,TRBJ2-4,TRBV29-1,CSVVGLAGGHEPQYF,TGCAGCGTTGTGGGACTAGCGGGGGGGCACGAACCTCAGTACTTC
many,.,TRBJ1-6,TRBV24-1,CATSVRDNSPLHF,TGTGCCACCAGTGTACGGGATAATTCACCCCTCCACTTT
.,TRBD2,TRBJ2-3,TRBV30,CAWDERGGGADTQYF,TGTGCCTGGGATGAGCGGGGGGGCGGCGCAGATACGCAGTATTTT
.,.,TRBJ1-1,TRBV7-8,CASSLAQWNTEAFF,TGTGCCAGCAGCTTAGCGCAGTGGAACACTGAAGCTTTCTTT
.,.,TRBJ1-6,TRBV3-1/TRBV3-2,CASSQGTRANSPLHF,TGTGCCAGCAGCCAAGGGACACGCGCTAATTCACCCCTCCACTTT
few,.,TRBJ1-1,TRBV6-6,CASRPGEDTEAFF,TGTGCCAGCAGGCCGGGAGAGGACACTGAAGCTTTCTTT
.,TRBD2,TRBJ2-2,TRBV18,CASSPGLAGETGELFF,TGTGCCAGCTCACCGGGACTAGCGGGAGAAACCGGGGAGCTGTTTTTT
.,.,TRBJ1-2,TRBV12-3/TRBV12-4,CASSFGTPESYTF,TGTGCCAGCAGTTTTGGGACACCGGAGAGCTACACCTTC
.,.,TRBJ1-2,TRBV15,CATSRDRVYGYTF,TGTGCCACCAGCAGAGATAGAGTCTATGGCTACACCTTC
few,TRBD1,TRBJ1-2,TRBV19,CASSMDRRTSGGYTF,TGTGCCAGTAGTATGGACAGGAGGACCTCGGGGGGCTACACCTTC
.,.,TRBJ1-1,TRBV19,CASSMGQGQGNTEAFF,TGTGCCAGTAGTATGGGGCAGGGGCAAGGGAACACTGAAGCTTTCTTT
.,.,TRBJ1-1,TRBV7-6,CASSLQLRLSRNTEAFF,TGTGCCAGCAGCTTACAGTTACGCCTTTCCCGGAACACTGAAGCTTTCTTT
.,TRBD1,TRBJ1-2,TRBV28,CATRGQGYGYTF,TGTGCCACCAGGGGACAGGGGTATGGCTACACCTTC
.,.,TRBJ1-1,TRBV29-1,CSVWGGEAFF,TGCAGCGTTTGGGGGGGTGAAGCTTTCTTT
once,.,TRBJ2-3,TRBV5-1,CASSLARGWSTDTQYF,TGCGCCAGCAGCTTGGCCCGGGGATGGAGCACAGATACGCAGTATTTT
.,TRBD1,TRBJ2-5,TRBV7-6,CASSLTGAPETQYF,TGTGCCAGCAGCTTAACAGGGGCCCCAGAGACCCAGTACTTC
.,.,TRBJ1-5,TRBV24-1,CATSDRAGGNQPQHF,TGTGCCACCAGTGACAGGGCTGGGGGCAATCAGCCCCAGCATTTT
once,TRBD1,TRBJ2-4,TRBV27,CASSPRGPSKNIQYF,TGTGCCAGCAGTCCCAGGGGGCCGTCCAAAAACATTCAGTACTTC
few,TRBD2,TRBJ2-1,TRBV7-2,CASSLGRLAVYNEQFF,TGTGCCAGCAGCTTAGGGCGCCTAGCGGTCTACAATGAGCAGTTCTTC